This T cell receptor (beta chain) was captured in a study of T cell responses to AZD1222 COVID-19 vaccine. Study-level points and caveats: The peak T cell response came first, and repertoires were sampled only after it. Most donors were white British and more were female, and clonal diversity was possibly underestimated. Receipt of two AZD1222 doses was followed by a rise in Spike-specific TCR breadth and depth. At 160-218 and 743-854, vaccine-associated CD4 TCRs were dominant, and they spanned spike.

Sequenced by immunoSEQ multiplex PCR; TCRdb stores in-frame clones only, minus some. The table shows some 99,000 clones, with approximately 86% occurring only once. Remarks on this clone: Its specificity is not known.

CDR1 MNHEY and CDR2 SVGAGI come from the germline V gene. The CDR3 spans 16 residues. V gave up 0 bases and J gave up 7 bases; unmatched junction bases: 9. The input for sequencing was peripheral blood, taken on day 0 of MenACWY control vaccination. The chain recombines TRBV6-5 with TRBJ2-1; 7 bases align to TRBD2. The TCR was taken from an adult in good health. CDR3 protein: CASSYSVGRGSNEQFF. In nucleotides, the CDR3 is TGTGCCAGCAGTTACTCGGTGGGGAGGGGTAGTAATGAGCAGTTCTTC.